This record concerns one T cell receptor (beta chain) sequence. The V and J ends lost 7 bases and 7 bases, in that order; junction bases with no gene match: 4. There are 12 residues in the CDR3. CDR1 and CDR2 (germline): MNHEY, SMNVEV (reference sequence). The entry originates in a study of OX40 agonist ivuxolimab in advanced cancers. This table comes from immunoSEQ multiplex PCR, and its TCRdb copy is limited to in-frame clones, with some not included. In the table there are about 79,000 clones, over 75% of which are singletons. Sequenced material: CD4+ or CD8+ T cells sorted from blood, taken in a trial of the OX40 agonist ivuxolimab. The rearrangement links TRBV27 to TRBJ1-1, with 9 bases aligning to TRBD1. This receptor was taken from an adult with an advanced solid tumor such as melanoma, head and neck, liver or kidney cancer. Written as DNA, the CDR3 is TGTGCCAGCATGGGACAGGGCGTTGAAGCTTTCTTT. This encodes CASMGQGVEAFF.